The 26 T cell receptor beta chains presented below share a single source sample, sequenced in a study of T-cell reconstitution after alpha-beta-depleted transplantation in children. Using unique molecular identifiers, the investigators prepared the TCRbeta library. TCRdb reprocessed the PCR reads via MiXCR and lists one record per CDR3 protein. Of about 360,000 distinct CDR3 sequences listed, about an eighth are singletons. The sequencing used PBMCs, collected from the stem cell graft. All receptors come from a human donor who donated a stem cell graft to a child with Fanconi anemia.

This clonotype appeared a few times. The chain links TRBV20-1 to TRBJ2-7, with D unresolved. Trimming removed 3 bases from V and 5 bases from J, with 11 bases in between. The CDR3 sequence is 12 residues long. CDR1 and CDR2 (germline): DFQATT, SNEGSKA (reference sequence). DNA of the CDR3: TGCAGTGCTAGGACCTTCATGAACGAGCAGTACTTC. This encodes CSARTFMNEQYF.

In its sample, this clonotype was seen many times. The V and J genes are TRBV6-1 and TRBJ2-1; a weak D match, TRBD1 (6 bases). V dropped 8 bases and J dropped 0 bases, with 11 bases sitting between them. Looked up from germline, CDR1 is MNHNS and CDR2 is SASEGT. This CDR3 region has 14 residues. The CDR3, as DNA: TGTGCCAGCTGGACAGCGAGCTCCTACAATGAGCAGTTCTTC. This sequence encodes CASWTASSYNEQFF.

V is TRBV3-1 and J is TRBJ2-1; 9 bases are shared with TRBD1. The germline CDR1 and CDR2 sequences are LGHDT and YNNKEL (reference sequence). CDR3 size: 17 residues. After removal of 7 bases from V and 5 bases from J, the junction contained 15 bases not matched to a gene. The CDR3 loop is CASNNARTGAVHNEQFF. CDR3 sequence (DNA): TGTGCCAGCAACAATGCGAGGACAGGGGCTGTTCACAATGAGCAGTTCTTC.

This clonotype was recorded a few times. This chain uses TRBV9 with TRBJ2-5; D not certain. Trimming stripped 0 bases from V and 5 bases from J, with 17 bases between. The CDR3 is 16 residues long. The V gene's germline CDR1 is SGDLS and CDR2 YYNGEE. The CDR3 DNA sequence: TGTGCCAGCAGCGTAGCCGGCGGTGGGTCAGGCGAGACCCAGTACTTC. It specifies CASSVAGGGSGETQYF.

The chain has TRBV7-9 and TRBJ2-3, with D possibly being TRBD2 (5 bases). Trimming shortened V by 5 bases and J by 2 bases, and 14 bases separated the two germline ends. CDR3 length: 15 residues. Germline CDR1 SEHNR, CDR2 FQNEAQ (reference sequence). The CDR3 DNA follows: TGTGCCAGCAGCGCGGGTACCCTGAACACAGATACGCAGTATTTT. Its protein product is CASSAGTLNTDTQYF.

The rearrangement uses TRBV11-2 and TRBJ2-1; 7 nucleotides align to TRBD1. The CDR3 loop spans 15 amino acids. Germline-derived CDR1 and CDR2 are SGHAT and FQNNGV. Trimming took 2 bases from V and 2 from J; bases not matched to a gene: 3. CDR3 in DNA: TGTGCCAGCAGCTTACCCACAGGGGCCTACAATGAGCAGTTCTTC. The encoded protein is CASSLPTGAYNEQFF.

The CDR3 is CASSLFLLNTEAFF. CDR3 bases: TGTGCCAGCAGTCTATTCCTCCTGAACACTGAAGCTTTCTTT. The rearrangement uses TRBV2 and TRBJ1-1; no firm D call. Trimming took off 5 bases at V and 0 bases at J, with 10 bases between the two ends. The CDR3 consists of 14 residues. Germline assignment: CDR1 SNHLY and CDR2 FYNNEI. The whole variable domain, remainder taken from reference TRBV2 and TRBJ1-1, is EPEVTQTPSHQVTQMGQEVILRCVPISNHLYFYWYRQILGQKVEFLVSFYNNEISEKSEIFDDQFSVERPDGSNFTLKIRSTKLEDSAMYFCASSLFLLNTEAFFGQGTRLTVV.

As to this clonotype: This CDR3 fails to terminate in the conserved phenylalanine or tryptophan, so it likely reflects a read error. This chain connects TRBV6-5 to TRBJ2-4, with D possibly matching TRBD1 (5 bases). CDR3 length equals 12 residues. CDR1 and CDR2 (germline): MNHEY, SVGAGI. With 6 bases removed from V and 11 bases from J, the gap between germline ends came to 14 bases. Here the CDR3 reads CASSPQGSVQYI. The CDR3 nucleotides read TGTGCCAGCAGCCCCCAGGGTTCCGTTCAGTACATC.

The chain carries TRBV2 and TRBJ2-7; no clear D gene. CDR1 is SNHLY, CDR2 FYNNEI, per germline. CDR3 length: 12 residues. V lost 11 bases, J lost 0 bases, and 11 bases lay in between. The CDR3 loop reads CAAAVSSYEQYF. The CDR3 DNA reads TGTGCCGCGGCGGTGAGCTCCTACGAGCAGTACTTC. Complete variable domain (other parts from reference TRBV2 and TRBJ2-7): EPEVTQTPSHQVTQMGQEVILRCVPISNHLYFYWYRQILGQKVEFLVSFYNNEISEKSEIFDDQFSVERPDGSNFTLKIRSTKLEDSAMYFCAAAVSSYEQYFGPGTRLTVT.

Comments on this clonotype: The junction departs from the called germline gene at one end, perhaps through a read error. The chain employs TRBV27 and TRBJ2-3; a possible D gene is TRBD2 (6 bases). The CDR3 covers 14 residues. Per the germline V gene, CDR1 is MNHEY and CDR2 is SMNVEV (reference sequence). The CDR3 sequence: CASSSRESRDTQYF. The CDR3 nucleotides read TGTGCCAGCAGTTCCCGGGAGAGCAGAGATACGCAGTATTTT.

This clonotype was seen a handful of times. This rearrangement joins TRBV19 to TRBJ2-1; D might be TRBD2 (7 bases). V dropped 5 bases and J dropped 5 bases, with 22 bases sitting between them. The length of the CDR3 is 17 residues. Germline values: CDR1 LNHDA, CDR2 SQIVND (reference sequence). This CDR3 reads CASSARAQGRGDNEQFF. The CDR3 DNA is TGTGCCAGTAGTGCCCGGGCCCAGGGGAGGGGGGACAATGAGCAGTTCTTC.

This clonotype was detected a few times. The chain recombines TRBV20-1 with TRBJ1-4, with D possibly matching TRBD1 (5 bases). CDR1 and CDR2 (germline): DFQATT, SNEGSKA (reference sequence). CDR3 length: 13 residues. Trimming took 6 bases from V and 4 from J, leaving 12 bases between them. Written as DNA, the CDR3 is TGCAGTGCCAAAAGGGGTCTTAATGAAAAACTGTTTTTT. This gives the protein CSAKRGLNEKLFF.

This clonotype was found many times. J is TRBJ2-7 and V is TRBV5-1, with D unresolved. The CDR3 covers 13 residues. Germline V gene data show CDR1 as SGHRS and CDR2 as YFSETQ. Between the trimmed V and J ends, which lost 2 bases and 3 bases, there was a span of 9 bases. The CDR3 reads CASSFGRNYEQYF. DNA for the CDR3: TGCGCCAGCAGCTTCGGCAGAAACTACGAGCAGTACTTC. The full variable domain, in which reference TRBV5-1 and TRBJ2-7 provide the parts outside the CDR3, is KAGVTQTPRYLIKTRGQQVTLSCSPISGHRSVSWYQQTPGQGLQFLFEYFSETQRNKGNFPGRFSGRQFSNSRSEMNVSTLELGDSALYLCASSFGRNYEQYFGPGTRLTVT.

A few counts support this clonotype. The J gene is TRBJ2-3, the V gene TRBV5-1, with no clear D. Germline V CDR1 and CDR2: SGHRS, YFSETQ. V shed 2 bases and J shed 6 bases, with 10 bases lying between them. The CDR3 has 13 amino acids. For the CDR3, the DNA is TGCGCCAGCAGCTTATCAGGTCGGGATACGCAGTATTTT. Its protein is CASSLSGRDTQYF.

V usage is TRBV30 and J usage is TRBJ1-2; TRBD1 aligns across 7 bases. This CDR3 contains 13 residues. J lost 7 bases, V lost 0 bases, and 5 bases had no gene match. Germline V CDR1 and CDR2: GTSNPN, SVGIG (reference sequence). The CDR3 loop reads CAWSVQGGSGYTF. Here the CDR3 DNA reads TGTGCCTGGAGTGTTCAGGGGGGATCTGGCTACACCTTC.

The sample holds many counts of this clonotype. The rearrangement links TRBV5-1 to TRBJ2-1; D is undetermined. The germline V gene encodes CDR1 SGHRS and CDR2 YFSETQ. The V end lost 2 bases, the J end lost 0 bases, and 12 bases lay between the germline ends. The CDR3 is 16 amino acids. DNA for the CDR3: TGCGCCAGCAGCTTAATCGGACGACTCTCCTACAATGAGCAGTTCTTC. This sequence encodes CASSLIGRLSYNEQFF.

This clonotype was detected ten times or more. The chain recombines TRBV5-1 with TRBJ2-7; D is unresolved. The CDR3 extends over 12 amino acids. The germline gives CDR1 SGHRS, CDR2 YFSETQ. V was shortened by 4 bases and J by 3 bases, with 8 bases between the two germline ends. In DNA, the CDR3 is TGCGCCAGCAGCCTGGGCTTCTACGAGCAGTACTTC. Translation gives CASSLGFYEQYF.

The rearrangement uses TRBV12-3 or TRBV12-4 and TRBJ2-1; 10 nucleotides align to TRBD1. V was pared by 10 bases and J by 7 bases, with 7 bases of the junction left unmatched. The CDR3 spans 13 residues. DNA for the CDR3: TGTGCCACCTCCGGGACAGGGGTGAATGAGCAGTTCTTC. Its protein product is CATSGTGVNEQFF.

This clonotype was detected ten times or more. V gene TRBV5-1 combines with J gene TRBJ2-1; tentatively, D is TRBD2 (6 bases). The CDR3 extends over 14 amino acids. The germline gives CDR1 SGHRS, CDR2 YFSETQ. Trimming removed 2 bases from V and 7 bases from J, with 13 bases in between. Written as DNA, the CDR3 is TGCGCCAGCAGCTTTTCGGGGGTCGCGAATGAGCAGTTCTTC. Its protein is CASSFSGVANEQFF.

In DNA, the CDR3 is TGCAGCGGAAGACAGGGGAGCGACGAGCAGTACTTC. Translated, it gives CSGRQGSDEQYF. The chain employs TRBV29-1 and TRBJ2-7, with 8 bases aligning to TRBD1. V shed 7 bases, J shed 5 bases, and the junction held 7 bases outside the gene matches. CDR3 length: 12 residues. CDR1 is SQVTM, CDR2 ANQGSEA, per germline.

This clonotype occurred many times. V gene TRBV7-6 combines with J gene TRBJ1-3; D is uncertain. The CDR3 has 13 amino acids. The germline V gene has CDR1 SGHVS and CDR2 FNYEAQ. Trimming pared 1 base from V and 4 bases from J, leaving 5 bases between. The chain's CDR3 is CASSLGAGNTIYF. In DNA, the CDR3 is TGTGCCAGCAGCTTAGGGGCCGGAAACACCATATATTTT.

The genes are TRBV18 and TRBJ2-3, with no clear D. V was clipped by 0 bases and J by 4 bases, with 5 bases between them. The CDR3 extends over 13 amino acids. Germline CDR1 is KGHSH and CDR2 is LQKENI. This chain's CDR3 is CASSPPAPDTQYF. DNA of the CDR3: TGTGCCAGCTCACCACCAGCCCCAGATACGCAGTATTTT.

This clonotype turned up a few times. The rearrangement uses TRBV6-1 and TRBJ2-2, with D possibly being TRBD1 or TRBD2 (5 bases each). CDR1 is MNHNS, CDR2 SASEGT, per germline. This CDR3 comprises 15 residues. The ends were cut back, 6 bases at V and 6 bases at J, with 17 bases in the middle. CDR3 loop: CASRSLGRDPGELFF. The CDR3 DNA follows: TGTGCCAGCAGATCCCTTGGCAGGGACCCCGGGGAGCTGTTTTTT.

V usage is TRBV30 and J usage is TRBJ2-7; D might be TRBD1 (6 bases). CDR3 size: 12 residues. Trimming left V 2 bases short and J 9 bases short, with 14 bases between. Germline V CDR1 and CDR2: GTSNPN, SVGIG (reference sequence). The CDR3 here is CAWSNQGSGQYF. CDR3 bases: TGTGCCTGGAGTAATCAGGGGTCGGGGCAGTACTTC.

This clonotype was seen repeatedly, ten times or more. This chain connects TRBV5-1 to TRBJ1-2; D may be TRBD1 (5 bases). The germline CDR1 and CDR2 sequences are SGHRS and YFSETQ. The CDR3 loop spans 14 amino acids. Trimming cost V 4 bases and J 5 bases, with 15 bases left between them. CDR3 in amino acids: CASSQGTSTYGYTF. In nucleotides, the CDR3 is TGCGCCAGCAGCCAAGGGACGAGTACTTATGGCTACACCTTC.

This clonotype was counted at least ten times. This chain joins TRBV5-1 and TRBJ2-3; 12 bases line up with TRBD2. V lost 3 bases and J lost 2; bases outside the gene matches: 4. From germline, CDR1 is SGHRS and CDR2 YFSETQ. There are 16 residues in the CDR3. CDR3 sequence: CASSYGLAGITDTQYF. The CDR3 nucleotides are TGCGCCAGCAGCTACGGACTAGCGGGGATCACAGATACGCAGTATTTT.